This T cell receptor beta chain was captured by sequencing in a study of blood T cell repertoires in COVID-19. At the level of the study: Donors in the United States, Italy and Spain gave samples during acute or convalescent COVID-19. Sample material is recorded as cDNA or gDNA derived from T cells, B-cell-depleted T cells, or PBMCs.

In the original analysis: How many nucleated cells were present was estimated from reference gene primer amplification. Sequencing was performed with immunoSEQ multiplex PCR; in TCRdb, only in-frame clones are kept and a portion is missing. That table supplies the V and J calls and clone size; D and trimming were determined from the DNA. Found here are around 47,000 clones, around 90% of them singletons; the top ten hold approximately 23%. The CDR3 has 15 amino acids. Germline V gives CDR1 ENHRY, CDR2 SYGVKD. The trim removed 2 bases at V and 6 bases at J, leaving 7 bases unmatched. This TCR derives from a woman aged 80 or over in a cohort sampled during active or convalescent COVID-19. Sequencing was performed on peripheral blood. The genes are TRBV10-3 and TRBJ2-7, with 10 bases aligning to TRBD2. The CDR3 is CAISEALAGVGEQYF. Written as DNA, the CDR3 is TGTGCCATCAGTGAGGCTCTAGCGGGAGTTGGCGAGCAGTACTTC.